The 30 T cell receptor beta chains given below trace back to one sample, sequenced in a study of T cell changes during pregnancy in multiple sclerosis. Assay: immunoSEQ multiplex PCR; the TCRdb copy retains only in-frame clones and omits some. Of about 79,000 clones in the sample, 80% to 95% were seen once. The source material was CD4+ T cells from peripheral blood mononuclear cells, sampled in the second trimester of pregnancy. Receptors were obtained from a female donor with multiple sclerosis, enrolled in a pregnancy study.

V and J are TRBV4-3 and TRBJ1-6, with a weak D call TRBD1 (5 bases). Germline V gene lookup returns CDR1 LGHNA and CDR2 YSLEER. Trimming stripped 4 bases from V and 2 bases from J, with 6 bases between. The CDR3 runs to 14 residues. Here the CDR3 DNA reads TGCGCCAGCAGCCCAGGGACCTATAATTCACCCCTCCACTTT. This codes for CASSPGTYNSPLHF.

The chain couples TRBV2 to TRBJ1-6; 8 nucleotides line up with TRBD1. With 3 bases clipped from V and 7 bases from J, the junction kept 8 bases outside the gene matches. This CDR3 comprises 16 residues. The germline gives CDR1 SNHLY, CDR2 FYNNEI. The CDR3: CASSEAWTGKNSPLHF. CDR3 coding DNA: TGTGCCAGCAGTGAGGCCTGGACAGGGAAGAATTCACCCCTCCACTTT.

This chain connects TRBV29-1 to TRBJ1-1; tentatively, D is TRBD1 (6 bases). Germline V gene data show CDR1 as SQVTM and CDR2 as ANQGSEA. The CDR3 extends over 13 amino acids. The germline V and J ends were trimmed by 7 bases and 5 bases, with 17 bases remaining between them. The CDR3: CSATLKQGTEAFF. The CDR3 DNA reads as TGCAGCGCCACTTTAAAACAGGGAACTGAAGCTTTCTTT.

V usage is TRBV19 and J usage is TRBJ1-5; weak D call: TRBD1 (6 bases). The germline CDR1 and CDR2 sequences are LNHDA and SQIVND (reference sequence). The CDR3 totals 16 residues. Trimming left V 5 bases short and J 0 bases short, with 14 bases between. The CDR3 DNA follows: TGTGCCAGTAGTCTCGGGACAACCTATAGCAATCAGCCCCAGCATTTT. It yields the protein CASSLGTTYSNQPQHF.

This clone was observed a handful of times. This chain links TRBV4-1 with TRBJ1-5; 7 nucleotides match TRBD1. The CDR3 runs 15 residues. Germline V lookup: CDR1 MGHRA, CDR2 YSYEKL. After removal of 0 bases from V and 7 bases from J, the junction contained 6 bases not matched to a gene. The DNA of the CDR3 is TGCGCCAGCAGCCAAGATTGGCAGGGGGGACAGCCCCAGCATTTT. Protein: CASSQDWQGGQPQHF.

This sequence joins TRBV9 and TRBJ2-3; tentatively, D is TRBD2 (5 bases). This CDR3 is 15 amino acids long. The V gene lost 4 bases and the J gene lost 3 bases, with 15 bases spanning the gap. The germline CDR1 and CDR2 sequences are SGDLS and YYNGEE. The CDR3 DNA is TGTGCCAGCAGCAGAACGGGGTTGATGACAGATACGCAGTATTTT. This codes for CASSRTGLMTDTQYF.

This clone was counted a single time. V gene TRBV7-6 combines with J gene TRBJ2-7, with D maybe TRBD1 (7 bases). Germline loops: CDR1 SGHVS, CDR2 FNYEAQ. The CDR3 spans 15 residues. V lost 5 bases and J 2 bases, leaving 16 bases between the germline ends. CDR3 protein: CASSPAGQGAYEQYF. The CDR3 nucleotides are TGTGCCAGCAGCCCCGCGGGGCAGGGGGCCTACGAGCAGTACTTC. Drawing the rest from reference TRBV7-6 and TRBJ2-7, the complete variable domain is GAGVSQSPRYKVTKRGQDVALRCDPISGHVSLYWYRQALGQGPEFLTYFNYEAQQDKSGLPNDRFSAERPEGSISTLTIQRTEQRDSAMYRCASSPAGQGAYEQYFGPGTRLTVT.

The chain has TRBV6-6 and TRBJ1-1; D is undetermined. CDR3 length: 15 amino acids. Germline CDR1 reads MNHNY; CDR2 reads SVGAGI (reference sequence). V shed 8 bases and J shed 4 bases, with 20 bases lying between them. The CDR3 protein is CASLKVRVRRTEAFF. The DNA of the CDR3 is TGTGCCAGCCTTAAGGTGCGGGTCCGGCGCACTGAAGCTTTCTTT.

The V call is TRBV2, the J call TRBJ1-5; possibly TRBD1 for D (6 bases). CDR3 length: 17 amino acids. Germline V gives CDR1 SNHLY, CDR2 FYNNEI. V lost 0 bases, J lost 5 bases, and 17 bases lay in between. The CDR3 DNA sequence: TGTGCCAGCAGTGAAGCGCTTCAGGGGCAGTGGGATCAGCCCCAGCATTTT. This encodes CASSEALQGQWDQPQHF.

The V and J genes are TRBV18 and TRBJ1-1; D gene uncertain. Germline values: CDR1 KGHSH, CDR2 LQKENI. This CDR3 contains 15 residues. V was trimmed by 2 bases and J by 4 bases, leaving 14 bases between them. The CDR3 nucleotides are TGTGCCAGCTCACCAACGGGGAACGGAGGCACTGAAGCTTTCTTT. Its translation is CASSPTGNGGTEAFF.

CDR3 residues: CASSPGGGLAGTYEQYF. The CDR3 DNA sequence: TGTGCCAGCAGCCCAGGAGGGGGACTAGCGGGGACCTACGAGCAGTACTTC. The V gene is TRBV4-2, the J gene TRBJ2-7; 13 bases match TRBD2. This CDR3 has 17 residues. The germline gives CDR1 LGHNA, CDR2 YNFKEQ. Trimming removed 4 bases from V and 2 bases from J; junction bases left unmatched: 8.

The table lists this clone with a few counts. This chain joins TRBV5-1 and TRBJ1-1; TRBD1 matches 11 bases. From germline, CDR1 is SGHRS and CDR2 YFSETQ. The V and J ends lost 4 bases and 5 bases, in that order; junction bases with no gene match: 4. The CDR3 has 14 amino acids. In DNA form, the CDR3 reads TGCGCCAGCAGCCTGGACAGGGGGCGAACTGAAGCTTTCTTT. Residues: CASSLDRGRTEAFF.

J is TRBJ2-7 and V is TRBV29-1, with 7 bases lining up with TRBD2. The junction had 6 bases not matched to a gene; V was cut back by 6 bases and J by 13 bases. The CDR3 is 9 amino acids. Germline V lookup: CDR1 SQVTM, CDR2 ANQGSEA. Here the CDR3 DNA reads TGCAGCGTAGCGGGAACCCCCTACTTC. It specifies CSVAGTPYF.

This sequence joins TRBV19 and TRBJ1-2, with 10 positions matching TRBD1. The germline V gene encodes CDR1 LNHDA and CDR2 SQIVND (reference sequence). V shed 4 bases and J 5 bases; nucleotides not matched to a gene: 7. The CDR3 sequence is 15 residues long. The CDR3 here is CASSTGTGEYYGYTF. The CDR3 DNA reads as TGTGCCAGTAGTACCGGGACAGGGGAATATTATGGCTACACCTTC.

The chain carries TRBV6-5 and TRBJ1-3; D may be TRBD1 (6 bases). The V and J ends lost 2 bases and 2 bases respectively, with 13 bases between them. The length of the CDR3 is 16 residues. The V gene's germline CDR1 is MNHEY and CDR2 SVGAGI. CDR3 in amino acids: CASSYGDRLTGNTIYF. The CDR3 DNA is TGTGCCAGCAGTTACGGAGACAGGCTAACTGGAAACACCATATATTTT.

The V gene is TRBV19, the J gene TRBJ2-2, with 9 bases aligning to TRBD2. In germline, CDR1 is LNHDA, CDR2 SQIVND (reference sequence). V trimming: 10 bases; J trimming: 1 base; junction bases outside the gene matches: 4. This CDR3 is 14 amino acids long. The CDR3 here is CATRLAENTGELFF. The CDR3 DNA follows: TGTGCCACCAGACTAGCGGAGAACACCGGGGAGCTGTTTTTT.

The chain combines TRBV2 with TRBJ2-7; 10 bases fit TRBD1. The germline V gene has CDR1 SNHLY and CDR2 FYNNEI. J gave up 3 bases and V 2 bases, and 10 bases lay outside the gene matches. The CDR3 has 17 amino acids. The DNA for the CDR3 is TGTGCCAGCAGTGAATGGGACAGGGGATTGATGGTCTACGAGCAGTACTTC. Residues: CASSEWDRGLMVYEQYF.

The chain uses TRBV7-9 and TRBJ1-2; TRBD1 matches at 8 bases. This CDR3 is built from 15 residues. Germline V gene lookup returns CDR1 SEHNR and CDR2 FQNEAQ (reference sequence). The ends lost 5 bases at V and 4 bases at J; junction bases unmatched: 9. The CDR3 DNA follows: TGTGCCAGCAGCCCAGCAGACAGGGGAGCCTATGGCTACACCTTC. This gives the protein CASSPADRGAYGYTF.

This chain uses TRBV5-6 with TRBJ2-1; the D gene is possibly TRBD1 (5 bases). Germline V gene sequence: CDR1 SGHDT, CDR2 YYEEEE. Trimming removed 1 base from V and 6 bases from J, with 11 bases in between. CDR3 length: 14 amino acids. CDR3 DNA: TGTGCCAGCAGCTTGTTGGGCAGGGCCAATGAGCAGTTCTTC. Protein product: CASSLLGRANEQFF.

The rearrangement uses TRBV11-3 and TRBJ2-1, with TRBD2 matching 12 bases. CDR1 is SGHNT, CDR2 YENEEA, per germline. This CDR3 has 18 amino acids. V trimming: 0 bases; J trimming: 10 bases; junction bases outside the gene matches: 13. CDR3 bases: TGTGCCAGCAGCTTAGATCGCGGGCTAGCGGGGGGGCTCTTCGAGCAGTTCTTC. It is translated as CASSLDRGLAGGLFEQFF.

The CDR3 here is CASSLEDTPIIFYEQYF. The CDR3 DNA reads as TGTGCCAGCAGCTTAGAAGACACGCCGATAATCTTCTACGAGCAGTACTTC. This chain connects TRBV11-2 to TRBJ2-7; the D is unclear. The CDR3 has 17 residues. Trimming stripped 0 bases from V and 3 bases from J, with 18 bases between. Germline CDR1 is SGHAT and CDR2 is FQNNGV.

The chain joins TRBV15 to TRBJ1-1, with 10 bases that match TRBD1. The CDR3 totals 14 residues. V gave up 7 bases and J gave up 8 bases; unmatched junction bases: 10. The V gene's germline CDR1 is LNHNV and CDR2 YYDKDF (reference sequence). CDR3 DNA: TGTGCCACCAACTTGGGGGACAGGGGACAAGAAGCTTTCTTT. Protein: CATNLGDRGQEAFF.

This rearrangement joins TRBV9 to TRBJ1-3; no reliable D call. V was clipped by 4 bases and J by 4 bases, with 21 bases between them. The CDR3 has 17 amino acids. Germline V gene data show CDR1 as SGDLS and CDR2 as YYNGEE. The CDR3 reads CASSPGGRASGGNTIYF. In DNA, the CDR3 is TGTGCCAGCAGCCCCGGCGGGAGGGCTTCGGGGGGAAACACCATATATTTT.

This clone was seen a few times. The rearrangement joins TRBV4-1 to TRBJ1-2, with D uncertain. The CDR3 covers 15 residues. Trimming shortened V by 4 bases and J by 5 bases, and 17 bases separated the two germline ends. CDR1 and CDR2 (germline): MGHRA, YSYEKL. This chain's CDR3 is CASSLLAAGGYGYTF. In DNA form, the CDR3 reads TGCGCCAGCAGCCTTTTAGCCGCGGGCGGGTATGGCTACACCTTC.

The CDR3 reads CASSPDRDGYGYTF. The CDR3 DNA reads as TGTGCCAGCAGTCCGGACAGGGATGGCTATGGCTACACCTTC. This chain joins TRBV6-5 and TRBJ1-2; the match to TRBD1 covers 8 bases. Germline V gene sequence: CDR1 MNHEY, CDR2 SVGAGI. V lost 5 bases and J lost 4; bases outside the gene matches: 6. The CDR3 loop spans 14 amino acids.

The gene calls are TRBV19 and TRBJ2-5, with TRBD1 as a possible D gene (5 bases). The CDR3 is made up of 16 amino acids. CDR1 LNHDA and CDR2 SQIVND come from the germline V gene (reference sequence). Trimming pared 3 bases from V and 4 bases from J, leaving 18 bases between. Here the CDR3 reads CASSIHPSTGRETQYF. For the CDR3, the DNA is TGTGCCAGTAGTATCCATCCCTCTACAGGTCGAGAGACCCAGTACTTC.

The CDR3 is CASSQDKSGLGAKSPLHF. The CDR3 bases are TGCGCCAGCAGCCAAGATAAATCTGGGCTGGGGGCAAAATCACCCCTCCACTTT. The chain has TRBV4-1 and TRBJ1-6; perhaps TRBD1 as D (6 bases). The ends were cut back, 0 bases at V and 10 bases at J, with 22 bases in the middle. In germline, CDR1 is MGHRA, CDR2 YSYEKL. There are 18 residues in the CDR3.

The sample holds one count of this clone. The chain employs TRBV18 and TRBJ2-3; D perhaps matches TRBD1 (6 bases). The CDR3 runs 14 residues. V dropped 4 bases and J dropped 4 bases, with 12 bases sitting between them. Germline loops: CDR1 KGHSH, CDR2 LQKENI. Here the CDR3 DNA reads TGTGCCAGCTCACGACGGGACACCGCAGATACGCAGTATTTT. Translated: CASSRRDTADTQYF.

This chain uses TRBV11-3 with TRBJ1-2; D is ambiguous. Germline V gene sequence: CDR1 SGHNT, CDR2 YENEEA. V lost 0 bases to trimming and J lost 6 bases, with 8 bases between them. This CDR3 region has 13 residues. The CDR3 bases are TGTGCCAGCAGCTTAGAAGTCGGGGATGGCTACACCTTC. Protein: CASSLEVGDGYTF. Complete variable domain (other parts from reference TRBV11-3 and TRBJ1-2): EAGVVQSPRYKIIEKKQPVAFWCNPISGHNTLYWYLQNLGQGPELLIRYENEEAVDDSQLPKDRFSAERLKGVDSTLKIQPAELGDSAVYLCASSLEVGDGYTFGSGTRLTVV.

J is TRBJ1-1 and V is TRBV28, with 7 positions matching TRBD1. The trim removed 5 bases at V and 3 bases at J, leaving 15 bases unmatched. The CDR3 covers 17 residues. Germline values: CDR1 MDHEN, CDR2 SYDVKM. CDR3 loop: CASSNGLLYRGDTEAFF. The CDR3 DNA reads TGTGCCAGCAGTAACGGACTTCTCTACAGGGGCGACACTGAAGCTTTCTTT.